The 21 T cell receptor beta chains in this list originate from one sample, sequenced in a study of shared clonotypes between healthy human individuals. Data came from immunoSEQ multiplex PCR; TCRdb stores just in-frame clones and leaves some out. Of a few hundred thousand clones listed, more than 70% are singletons. Sequenced: PBMCs. These receptors were collected from a woman aged 35 to 49 in good health. Some clones in this sample may be carry-over from other donors' samples.

V and J are TRBV7-8 and TRBJ2-7; TRBD2 agrees at 14 bases. Germline values: CDR1 SGHVS, CDR2 FQNEAQ. This CDR3 has 17 amino acids. V lost 5 bases and J lost 3; bases outside the gene matches: 9. The CDR3 loop is CASSPRTSGRKNYEQYF. The CDR3 DNA reads TGTGCCAGCAGCCCCCGGACTAGCGGGAGGAAAAACTACGAGCAGTACTTC.

CDR3 in DNA: TGTGCCAGCTCACCTAATGGGGGAATGAACACTGAAGCTTTCTTT. This translates into CASSPNGGMNTEAFF. V gene TRBV18 combines with J gene TRBJ1-1; tentatively, D is TRBD1 (5 bases). Trimming removed 3 bases from V and 0 bases from J, with 11 bases in between. The V gene's germline CDR1 is KGHSH and CDR2 LQKENI. CDR3 length: 15 amino acids.

The chain recombines TRBV19 with TRBJ2-1; unclear D gene. The CDR3 covers 12 residues. Germline-derived CDR1 and CDR2 are LNHDA and SQIVND (reference sequence). The V end was cut by 7 bases, the J end by 7 bases, with 11 bases between. The CDR3 DNA follows: TGTGCCAGTACCGTTTATCGGAATGAGCAGTTCTTC. It specifies CASTVYRNEQFF.

The chain employs TRBV5-1 and TRBJ2-7; no clear D. The length of the CDR3 is 13 residues. V lost 6 bases and J 5 bases, leaving 15 bases between the germline ends. Germline-derived CDR1 and CDR2 are SGHRS and YFSETQ. CDR3 region: CASTDDPADEQYF. CDR3 sequence (DNA): TGCGCCAGCACCGACGATCCCGCCGACGAGCAGTACTTC. Full variable domain (rest looked up from reference TRBV5-1 and TRBJ2-7): KAGVTQTPRYLIKTRGQQVTLSCSPISGHRSVSWYQQTPGQGLQFLFEYFSETQRNKGNFPGRFSGRQFSNSRSEMNVSTLELGDSALYLCASTDDPADEQYFGPGTRLTVT.

The chain recombines TRBV7-9 with TRBJ2-1; no clear D gene. This CDR3 is built from 14 residues. V shed 1 base and J shed 4 bases, with 8 bases lying between them. Germline CDR1 and CDR2: SEHNR and FQNEAQ (reference sequence). Written as DNA, the CDR3 is TGTGCCAGCAGCTTAGTAGGCTCGTACAATGAGCAGTTCTTC. It specifies CASSLVGSYNEQFF.

The V gene is TRBV25-1, the J gene TRBJ2-1; 11 bases map to TRBD2. In germline, CDR1 is MGHDK, CDR2 SYGVNS. Losses at the gene ends were 2 bases for V and 6 bases for J; bases not matched to a gene: 6. The CDR3 has 16 amino acids. In nucleotides, the CDR3 is TGTGCCAGCAGTGAAGGCCGGGGACTAGCGGCCAATGAGCAGTTCTTC. It is translated as CASSEGRGLAANEQFF.

CDR3 in amino acids: CASTQGDADTQYF. The CDR3 nucleotides read TGCGCCAGCACACAGGGAGATGCAGATACGCAGTATTTT. The chain has TRBV5-1 and TRBJ2-3; D is possibly TRBD1 (6 bases). Germline lookup yields CDR1 SGHRS and CDR2 YFSETQ. The CDR3 covers 13 residues. Trimming stripped 6 bases from V and 4 bases from J, with 12 bases between.

Concerning this clone itself: Other DNA sequences within the sample encode an identical CDR3. The V call is TRBV27, the J call TRBJ2-1; D is possibly TRBD2 (5 bases). Germline V gene data show CDR1 as MNHEY and CDR2 as SMNVEV (reference sequence). Trimming removed 0 bases at V and 1 base at J, with 10 bases between. The CDR3 loop spans 16 amino acids. CDR3 region: CASSLSLASSYNEQFF. CDR3 nucleotide sequence: TGTGCCAGCAGTTTATCGTTAGCGTCTTCCTACAATGAGCAGTTCTTC.

The chain has TRBV9 and TRBJ2-7, with TRBD2 identical over 10 bases. The CDR3 totals 15 residues. After removal of 3 bases from V and 1 base from J, the junction contained 4 bases not matched to a gene. Germline V gene lookup returns CDR1 SGDLS and CDR2 YYNGEE. The CDR3 nucleotides read TGTGCCAGCAGCGCGGGACTAGCGACTTCCTACGAGCAGTACTTC. This sequence encodes CASSAGLATSYEQYF.

This chain connects TRBV20-1 to TRBJ1-1; the D gene is possibly TRBD1 (5 bases). The CDR3 covers 11 residues. The germline V gene has CDR1 DFQATT and CDR2 SNEGSKA (reference sequence). V was pared by 3 bases and J by 5 bases, with 7 bases between. CDR3 DNA: TGCAGTGCTAGCGGGGCTACTGAAGCTTTCTTT. Amino acids: CSASGATEAFF.

This clone was seen more than once but under ten times. The chain couples TRBV12-5 to TRBJ2-2; D is uncertain. Germline V gene lookup returns CDR1 LGHNT and CDR2 FRNRAP. This CDR3 has 12 residues. Between the trimmed V and J ends, which lost 6 bases and 5 bases, there was a span of 7 bases. The CDR3 bases are TGTGCTAGTGGCCGTGGGACCGGGGAGCTGTTTTTT. Translating gives CASGRGTGELFF.

This clone is a singleton in its sample. A much larger clone lies one base from this, so it may be a read error. Within the sample, other DNA sequences also encode this same CDR3. This chain connects TRBV29-1 to TRBJ1-3; possibly TRBD1 for D (5 bases). CDR3 length: 13 amino acids. The germline gives CDR1 SQVTM, CDR2 ANQGSEA. CDR3 protein: CSVEVTVGNTIYF. In DNA, the CDR3 is TGCAGTGTTGAAGTGACAGTAGGAAACACCATATATTTT.

The table lists this clone with many counts. V usage is TRBV19 and J usage is TRBJ2-7, with a weak D call TRBD2 (6 bases). The CDR3 consists of 11 residues. In germline, CDR1 is LNHDA, CDR2 SQIVND (reference sequence). Trimming removed 8 bases from V and 4 bases from J, with 9 bases in between. This chain's CDR3 is CASHGGYEQYF. The CDR3 nucleotides read TGTGCCAGTCACGGGGGTTACGAGCAGTACTTC.

To note about this clone: In the same sample, other DNA sequences code for this CDR3. This chain connects TRBV4-3 to TRBJ2-1; TRBD2 aligns across 8 bases. CDR3 length equals 13 residues. The germline CDR1 and CDR2 sequences are LGHNA and YSLEER. V lost 0 bases, J lost 8 bases, and 0 bases stayed unmatched. CDR3 bases: TGCGCCAGCAGCCAAGAACTAGCGGATGAGCAGTTCTTC. Encoded protein: CASSQELADEQFF.

The chain has TRBV7-2 and TRBJ1-1, with no clear D. The V end was cut by 1 base, the J end by 3 bases, with 9 bases between. The CDR3 loop spans 14 amino acids. Looked up from germline, CDR1 is SGHTA and CDR2 is FQGNSA. The CDR3 region has the DNA TGTGCCAGCAGCTTAGGTACGGTTTACACTGAAGCTTTCTTT. This gives the protein CASSLGTVYTEAFF.

The chain combines TRBV2 with TRBJ1-2; unclear D gene. The CDR3 is 13 residues long. Germline V gene lookup returns CDR1 SNHLY and CDR2 FYNNEI. Trimming stripped 0 bases from V and 4 bases from J, with 6 bases between. CDR3 in amino acids: CASSEAIGYGYTF. CDR3 bases: TGTGCCAGCAGTGAAGCGATCGGCTATGGCTACACCTTC.

The J gene is TRBJ2-5, the V gene TRBV7-2; D might be TRBD2 (6 bases). The CDR3 is made up of 15 amino acids. Germline assignment: CDR1 SGHTA and CDR2 FQGNSA. V was trimmed by 0 bases and J by 1 base, leaving 9 bases between them. CDR3 DNA sequence: TGTGCCAGCAGCTTAGCGTGGGAGGCCCAAGAGACCCAGTACTTC. Translation gives CASSLAWEAQETQYF.

The chain is built from TRBV28 and TRBJ1-4; the D is unclear. The germline V gene has CDR1 MDHEN and CDR2 SYDVKM. V was shortened by 7 bases and J by 3 bases, with 6 bases between the two germline ends. The CDR3 consists of 12 residues. The CDR3 DNA reads as TGTGCCAGCAAGCTTTCTAATGAAAAACTGTTTTTT. As protein: CASKLSNEKLFF. Combining the CDR3 with reference TRBV28 and TRBJ1-4 gives the whole variable domain DVKVTQSSRYLVKRTGEKVFLECVQDMDHENMFWYRQDPGLGLRLIYFSYDVKMKEKGDIPEGYSVSREKKERFSLILESASTNQTSMYLCASKLSNEKLFFGSGTQLSVL.

The chain carries TRBV4-1 and TRBJ1-4; 9 bases are shared with TRBD1. Germline V CDR1 and CDR2: MGHRA, YSYEKL. This CDR3 contains 18 residues. The V and J ends lost 1 base and 7 bases, in that order; junction bases with no gene match: 13. CDR3 region: CASSQGGIPGQGSEKLFF. For the CDR3, the DNA is TGCGCCAGCAGCCAAGGTGGAATACCGGGACAGGGTTCTGAAAAACTGTTTTTT.

Written as DNA, the CDR3 is TGTGCCAGCAGCCCGCAACTAGCGGGAGGGACCGGGGAGCTGTTTTTT. Residues: CASSPQLAGGTGELFF. The chain carries TRBV5-4 and TRBJ2-2; 13 bases are a match to TRBD2. CDR1 is SGHNT, CDR2 YYREEE, per germline (reference sequence). The CDR3 loop spans 16 amino acids. Trimming at V came to 4 bases and at J to 5 bases, leaving 5 bases not matched to a gene. Supplemented by reference TRBV5-4 and TRBJ2-2, the full variable domain reads ETGVTQSPTHLIKTRGQQVTLRCSSQSGHNTVSWYQQALGQGPQFIFQYYREEENGRGNFPPRFSGLQFPNYSSELNVNALELDDSALYLCASSPQLAGGTGELFFGEGSRLTVL.

This clone came up many times. Other DNA sequences within the sample encode an identical CDR3. The chain is built from TRBV5-1 and TRBJ2-2; 9 bases fit TRBD1. The CDR3 is 17 amino acids. J lost 6 bases, V lost 0 bases, and 9 bases had no gene match. Looked up from germline, CDR1 is SGHRS and CDR2 is YFSETQ. This CDR3 is CASSLGAGQGFSGELFF. The DNA for the CDR3 is TGCGCCAGCAGCTTGGGTGCGGGACAGGGTTTTTCCGGGGAGCTGTTTTTT.